This T cell receptor (beta chain) appears in the sequencing data of a study of patients and donors after allogeneic stem cell transplantation (TCRdb year 2020). This clonotype was detected many times. No antigen is known for it. No per-base quality is available; no much larger clone lies one base away. Libraries were made using RT-PCR. TCRdb records NextSeq 550 as the sequencer. TCRdb reran the public reads through fastp at Q25 and MiXCR, keeping productive beta chains. Rows matching on CDR3 protein sequence are summarized as one entry with the most common DNA and genes. This sample lists roughly 150,000 distinct CDR3 sequences; nearly 25% were detected once. Jointly, the top ten make up roughly 26% of the sample. Trimming costs V 3 bases and J 0 bases, and their ends lie 12 bases apart. Its CDR3 holds 16 amino acids, cysteine through phenylalanine. The entry retains the CDR3 DNA only, 48 bases that are in frame from base 1.

The sequenced sample consisted of blood, either unsorted or a sorted T cell fraction (not recorded which). The receptor's source is a human donor who was either an allogeneic HSCT recipient or a stem cell or donor lymphocyte infusion donor (not recorded which). It is not recorded whose cells these are; they may come from a transplant donor. Rearrangement joined TRBV12-3 or TRBV12-4 to TRBJ1-5; no confident D gene assignment can be made. The nucleotides are TGTGCCAGCAGTTTGATTTGGCATTATAGCAATCAGCCCCAGCATTTT. It translates as CASSLIWHYSNQPQHF.